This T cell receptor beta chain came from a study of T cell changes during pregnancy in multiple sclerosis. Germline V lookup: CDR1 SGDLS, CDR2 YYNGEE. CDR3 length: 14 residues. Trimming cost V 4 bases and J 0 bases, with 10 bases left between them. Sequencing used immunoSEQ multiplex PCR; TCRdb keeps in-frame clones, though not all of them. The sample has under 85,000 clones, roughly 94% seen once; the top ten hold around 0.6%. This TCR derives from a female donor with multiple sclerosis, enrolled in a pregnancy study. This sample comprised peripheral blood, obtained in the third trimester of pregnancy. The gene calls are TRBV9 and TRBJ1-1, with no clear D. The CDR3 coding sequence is TGTGCCAGCAGCTTGGACTGGATGAACACTGAAGCTTTCTTT. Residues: CASSLDWMNTEAFF.